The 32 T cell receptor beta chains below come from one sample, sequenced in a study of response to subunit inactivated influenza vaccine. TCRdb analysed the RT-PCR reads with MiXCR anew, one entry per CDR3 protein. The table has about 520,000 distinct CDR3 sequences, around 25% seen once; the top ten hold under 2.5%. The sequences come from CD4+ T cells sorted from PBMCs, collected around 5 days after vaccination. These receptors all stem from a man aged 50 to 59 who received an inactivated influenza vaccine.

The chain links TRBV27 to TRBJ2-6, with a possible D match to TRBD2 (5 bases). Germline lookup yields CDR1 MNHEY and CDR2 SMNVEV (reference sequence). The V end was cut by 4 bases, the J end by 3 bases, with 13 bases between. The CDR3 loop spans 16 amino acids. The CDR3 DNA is TGTGCCAGCAGTTCCCCCTTCCGGGGTGGGGCCAACGTCCTGACTTTC. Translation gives CASSSPFRGGANVLTF.

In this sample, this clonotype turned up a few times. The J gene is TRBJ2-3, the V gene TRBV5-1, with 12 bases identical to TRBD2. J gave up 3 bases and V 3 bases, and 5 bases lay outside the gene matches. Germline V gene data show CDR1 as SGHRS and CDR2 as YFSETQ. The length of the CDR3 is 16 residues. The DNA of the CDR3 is TGCGCCAGCAGCTCCCTAGCGGGGGGGCAGACAGATACGCAGTATTTT. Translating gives CASSSLAGGQTDTQYF.

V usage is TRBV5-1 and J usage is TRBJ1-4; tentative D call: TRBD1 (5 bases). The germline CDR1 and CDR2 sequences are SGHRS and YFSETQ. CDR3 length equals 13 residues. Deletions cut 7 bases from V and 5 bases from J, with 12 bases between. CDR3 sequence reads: CASAGGVNEKLFF. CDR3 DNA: TGCGCCAGCGCGGGGGGTGTGAATGAAAAACTGTTTTTT.

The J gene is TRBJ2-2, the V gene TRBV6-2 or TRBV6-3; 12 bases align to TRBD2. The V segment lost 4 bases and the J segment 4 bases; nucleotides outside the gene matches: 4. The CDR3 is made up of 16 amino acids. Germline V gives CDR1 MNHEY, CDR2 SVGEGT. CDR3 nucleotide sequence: TGTGCCAGCAGTTGGCTAGCGGGGGGGAGCACCGGGGAGCTGTTTTTT. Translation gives CASSWLAGGSTGELFF.

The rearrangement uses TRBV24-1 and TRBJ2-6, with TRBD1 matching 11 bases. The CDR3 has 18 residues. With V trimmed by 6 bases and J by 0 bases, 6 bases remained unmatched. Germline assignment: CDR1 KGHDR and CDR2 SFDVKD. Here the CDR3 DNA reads TGTGCCACCAGTCCCGGACAGGGGGCGAGCTCTGGGGCCAACGTCCTGACTTTC. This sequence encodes CATSPGQGASSGANVLTF.

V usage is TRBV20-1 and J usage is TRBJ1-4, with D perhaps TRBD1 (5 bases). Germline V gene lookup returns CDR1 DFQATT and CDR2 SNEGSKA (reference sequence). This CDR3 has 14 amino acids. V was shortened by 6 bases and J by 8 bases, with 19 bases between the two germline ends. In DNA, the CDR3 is TGCAGTGCACTCGCTGGGAGGGGTAAGGAAAAACTGTTTTTT. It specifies CSALAGRGKEKLFF.

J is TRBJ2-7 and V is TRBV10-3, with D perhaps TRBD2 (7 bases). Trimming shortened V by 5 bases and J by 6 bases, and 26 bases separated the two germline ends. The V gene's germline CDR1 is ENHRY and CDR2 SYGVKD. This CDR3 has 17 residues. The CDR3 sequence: CAISSRDATRAGAEQYF. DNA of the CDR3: TGTGCCATCAGTTCCCGGGATGCGACTAGGGCGGGGGCCGAGCAGTACTTC.

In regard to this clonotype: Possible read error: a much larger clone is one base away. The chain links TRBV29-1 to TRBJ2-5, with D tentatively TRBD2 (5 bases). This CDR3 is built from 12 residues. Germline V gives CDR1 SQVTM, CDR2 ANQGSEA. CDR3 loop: CIGISGGETQYF. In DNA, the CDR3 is TGCATCGGCATATCGGGCGGGGAGACCCAGTACTTC.

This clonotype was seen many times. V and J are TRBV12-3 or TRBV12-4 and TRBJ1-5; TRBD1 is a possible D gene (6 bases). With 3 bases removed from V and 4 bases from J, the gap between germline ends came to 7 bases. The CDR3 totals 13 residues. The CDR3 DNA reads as TGTGCCAGCAGTTTCGACAGGAATCAGCCCCAGCATTTT. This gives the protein CASSFDRNQPQHF.

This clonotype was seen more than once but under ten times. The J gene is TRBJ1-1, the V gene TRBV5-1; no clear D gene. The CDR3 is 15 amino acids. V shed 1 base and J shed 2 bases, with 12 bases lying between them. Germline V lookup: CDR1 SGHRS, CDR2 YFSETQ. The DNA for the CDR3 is TGCGCCAGCAGCTTGAAAGCAGGAGCTAACACTGAAGCTTTCTTT. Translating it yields CASSLKAGANTEAFF.

In nucleotides, the CDR3 is TGTGCCAGCAGTTACAGGGATACTTCAGATACGCAGTATTTT. It is translated as CASSYRDTSDTQYF. The chain couples TRBV6-5 to TRBJ2-3; D is unresolved. CDR1 and CDR2 (germline): MNHEY, SVGAGI. The V and J ends lost 2 bases and 4 bases respectively, with 10 bases between them. The CDR3 has 14 amino acids.

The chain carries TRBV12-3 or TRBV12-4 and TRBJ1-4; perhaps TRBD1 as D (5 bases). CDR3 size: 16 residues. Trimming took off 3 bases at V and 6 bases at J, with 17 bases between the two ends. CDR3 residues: CASSFGGMVSDEKLFF. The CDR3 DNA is TGTGCCAGCAGTTTCGGGGGGATGGTTAGTGATGAAAAACTGTTTTTT.

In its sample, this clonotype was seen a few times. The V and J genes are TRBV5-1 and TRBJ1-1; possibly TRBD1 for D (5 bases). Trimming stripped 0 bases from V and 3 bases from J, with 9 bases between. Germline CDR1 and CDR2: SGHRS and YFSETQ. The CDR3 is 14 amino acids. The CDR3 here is CASSLEPGHTEAFF. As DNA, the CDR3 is TGCGCCAGCAGCTTGGAACCGGGGCACACTGAAGCTTTCTTT.

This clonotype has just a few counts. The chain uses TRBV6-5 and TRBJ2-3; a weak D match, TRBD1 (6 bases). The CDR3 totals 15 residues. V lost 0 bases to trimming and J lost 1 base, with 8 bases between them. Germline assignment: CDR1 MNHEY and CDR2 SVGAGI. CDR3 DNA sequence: TGTGCCAGCAGTTACTCGAAGGGGGGCACAGATACGCAGTATTTT. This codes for CASSYSKGGTDTQYF.

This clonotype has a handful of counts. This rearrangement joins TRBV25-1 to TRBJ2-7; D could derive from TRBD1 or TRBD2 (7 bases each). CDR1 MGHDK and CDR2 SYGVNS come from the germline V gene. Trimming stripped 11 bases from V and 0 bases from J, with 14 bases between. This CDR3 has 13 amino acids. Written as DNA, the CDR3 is TGTGCCGCCAGGGGGGGTGGCTCCTACGAGCAGTACTTC. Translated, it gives CAARGGGSYEQYF.

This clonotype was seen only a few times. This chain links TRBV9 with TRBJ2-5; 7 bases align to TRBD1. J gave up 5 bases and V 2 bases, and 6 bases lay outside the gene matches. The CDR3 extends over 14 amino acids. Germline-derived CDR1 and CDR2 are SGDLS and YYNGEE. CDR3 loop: CASSVRGGLETQYF. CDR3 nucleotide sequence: TGTGCCAGCAGCGTCAGAGGGGGCTTGGAGACCCAGTACTTC.

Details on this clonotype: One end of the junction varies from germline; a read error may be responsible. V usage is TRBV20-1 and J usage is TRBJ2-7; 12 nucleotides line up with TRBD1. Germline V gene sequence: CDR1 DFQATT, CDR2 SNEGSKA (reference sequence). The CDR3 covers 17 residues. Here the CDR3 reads CCASPGQGAQGAYEQYF. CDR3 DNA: TGCTGTGCTAGCCCGGGACAGGGGGCGCAGGGCGCCTACGAGCAGTACTTC.

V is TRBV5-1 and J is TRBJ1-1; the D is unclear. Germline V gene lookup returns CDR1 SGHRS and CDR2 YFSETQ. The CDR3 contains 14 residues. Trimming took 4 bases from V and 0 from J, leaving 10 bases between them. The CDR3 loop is CASSPQPLNTEAFF. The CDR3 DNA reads TGCGCCAGCAGCCCACAGCCCTTGAACACTGAAGCTTTCTTT.

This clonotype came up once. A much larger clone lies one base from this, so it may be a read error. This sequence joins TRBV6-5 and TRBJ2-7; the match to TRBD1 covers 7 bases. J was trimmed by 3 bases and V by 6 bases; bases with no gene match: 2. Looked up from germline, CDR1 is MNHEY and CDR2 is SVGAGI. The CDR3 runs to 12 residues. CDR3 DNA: TGTGCCAGCAGACGACAGGGCTACGAGCAGTACTTC. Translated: CASRRQGYEQYF.

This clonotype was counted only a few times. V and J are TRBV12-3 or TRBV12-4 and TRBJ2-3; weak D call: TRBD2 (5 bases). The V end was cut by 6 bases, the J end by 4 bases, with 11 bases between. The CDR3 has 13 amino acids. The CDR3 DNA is TGTGCCAGCAGACTAACTAGAGCAGATACGCAGTATTTT. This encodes CASRLTRADTQYF.

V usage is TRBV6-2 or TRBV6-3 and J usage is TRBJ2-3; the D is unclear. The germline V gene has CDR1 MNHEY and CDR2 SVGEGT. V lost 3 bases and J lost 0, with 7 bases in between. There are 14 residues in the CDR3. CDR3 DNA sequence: TGTGCCAGCAGTTATAGCCATAGCACAGATACGCAGTATTTT. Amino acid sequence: CASSYSHSTDTQYF.

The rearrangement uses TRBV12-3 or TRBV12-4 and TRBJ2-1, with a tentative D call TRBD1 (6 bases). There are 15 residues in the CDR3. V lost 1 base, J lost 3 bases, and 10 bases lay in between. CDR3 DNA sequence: TGTGCCAGCAGTTTAGGGCAGGGGTTCTACAATGAGCAGTTCTTC. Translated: CASSLGQGFYNEQFF.

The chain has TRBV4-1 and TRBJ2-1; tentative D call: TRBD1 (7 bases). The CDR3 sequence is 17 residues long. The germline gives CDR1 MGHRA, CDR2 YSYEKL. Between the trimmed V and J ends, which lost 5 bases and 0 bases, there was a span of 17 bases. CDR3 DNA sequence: TGCGCCAGCAGCTCGGAGGGGGCGTTGAGCTCCTACAATGAGCAGTTCTTC. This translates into CASSSEGALSSYNEQFF.

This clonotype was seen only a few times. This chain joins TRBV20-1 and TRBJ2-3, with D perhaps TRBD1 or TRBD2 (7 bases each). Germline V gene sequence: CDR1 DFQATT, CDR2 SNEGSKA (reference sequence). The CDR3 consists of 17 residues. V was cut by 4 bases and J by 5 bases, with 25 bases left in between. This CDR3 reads CSATTSGTATAGDTQYF. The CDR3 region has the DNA TGCAGTGCTACGACGAGCGGGACAGCCACCGCCGGAGATACGCAGTATTTT.

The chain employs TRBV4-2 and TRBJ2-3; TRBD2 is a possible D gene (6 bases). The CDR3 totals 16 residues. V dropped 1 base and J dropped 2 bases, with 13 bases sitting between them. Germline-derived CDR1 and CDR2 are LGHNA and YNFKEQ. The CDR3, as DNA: TGTGCCAGCAGCCAAGTTGGGGCGGGGTACACAGATACGCAGTATTTT. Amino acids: CASSQVGAGYTDTQYF.

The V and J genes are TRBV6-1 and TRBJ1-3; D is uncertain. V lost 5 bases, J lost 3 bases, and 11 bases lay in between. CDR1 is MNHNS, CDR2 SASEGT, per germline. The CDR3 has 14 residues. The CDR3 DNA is TGTGCCAGCAGTCTGGGTGTATTTGGAAACACCATATATTTT. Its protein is CASSLGVFGNTIYF.

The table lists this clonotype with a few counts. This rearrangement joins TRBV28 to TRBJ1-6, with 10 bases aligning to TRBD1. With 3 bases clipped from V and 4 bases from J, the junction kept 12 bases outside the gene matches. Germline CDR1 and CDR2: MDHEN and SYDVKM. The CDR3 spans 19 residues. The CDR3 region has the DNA TGTGCCAGCAGTTTCGGGCTCCTTCAGGGACAGGGGTATAATTCACCCCTCCACTTT. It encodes CASSFGLLQGQGYNSPLHF.

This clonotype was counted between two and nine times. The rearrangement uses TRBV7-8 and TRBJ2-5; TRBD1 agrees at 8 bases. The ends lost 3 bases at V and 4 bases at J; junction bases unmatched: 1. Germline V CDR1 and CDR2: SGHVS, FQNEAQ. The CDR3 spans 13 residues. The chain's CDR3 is CASSFGQGETQYF. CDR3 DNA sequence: TGTGCCAGCAGCTTTGGACAGGGAGAGACCCAGTACTTC.

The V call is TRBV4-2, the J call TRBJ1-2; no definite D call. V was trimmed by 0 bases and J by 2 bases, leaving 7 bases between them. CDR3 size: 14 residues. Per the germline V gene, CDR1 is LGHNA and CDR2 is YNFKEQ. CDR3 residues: CASSQDLGNYGYTF. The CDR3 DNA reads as TGTGCCAGCAGCCAAGATCTGGGAAACTATGGCTACACCTTC.

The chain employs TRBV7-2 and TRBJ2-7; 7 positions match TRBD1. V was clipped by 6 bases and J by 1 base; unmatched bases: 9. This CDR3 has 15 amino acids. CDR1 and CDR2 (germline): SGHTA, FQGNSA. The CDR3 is CASSQGVTGSYEQYF. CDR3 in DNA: TGTGCCAGCAGTCAGGGGGTGACAGGTTCCTACGAGCAGTACTTC.

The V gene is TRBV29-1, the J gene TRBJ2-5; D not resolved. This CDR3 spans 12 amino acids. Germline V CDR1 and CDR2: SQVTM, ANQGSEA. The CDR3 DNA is TGCGCAGAGGTGGGGAAGGGAGAGACCCAGTACTTC. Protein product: CAEVGKGETQYF.

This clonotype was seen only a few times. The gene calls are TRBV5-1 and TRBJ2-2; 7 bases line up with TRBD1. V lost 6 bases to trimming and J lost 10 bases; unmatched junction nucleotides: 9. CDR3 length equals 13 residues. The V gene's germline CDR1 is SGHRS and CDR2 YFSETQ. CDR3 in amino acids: CASTQTGSMELFF. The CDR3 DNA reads TGCGCCAGCACCCAGACAGGGTCTATGGAGCTGTTTTTT.